Listed below are T cell receptor beta chains from one sample, sequenced in a study of OX40 agonist ivuxolimab in advanced cancers. Profiling relied on immunoSEQ multiplex PCR, and the TCRdb table lists in-frame clones only, not all of them. The sample carries 55,000 to 80,000 clones, 86% recorded once. The material was CD4+ or CD8+ T cells sorted from blood, obtained in a trial of the OX40 agonist ivuxolimab. These receptors originate from an adult with an advanced solid tumor such as melanoma, head and neck, liver or kidney cancer. The CDR3 runs from the conserved cysteine through the conserved F or W. A D gene is named only where the DNA matches it firmly.

j_gene,v_gene,d_gene,CDR3aa
TRBJ1-1,TRBV9,NA,CASSVGPDTEAFF
TRBJ1-2,TRBV7-9,NA,CASSLSPENIPF
TRBJ2-1,TRBV7-3,TRBD2,CASSQSGGAIVEQFF
TRBJ2-5,TRBV5-4,TRBD1,CASSPRTGDETQYF
TRBJ1-1,TRBV5-1,TRBD1,CASSRDRANTEAFF
TRBJ2-2,TRBV6-6,NA,CASLRDGGTGELFF
TRBJ2-4,TRBV6-5,NA,CASSETPGNIQYF
TRBJ2-4,TRBV28,NA,CASGLGRTSNIQYF
TRBJ2-1,TRBV13,NA,CASSSGSRGQGEQFF
TRBJ1-1,TRBV28,NA,CASSDTWGTEAFF
TRBJ1-1,TRBV18,NA,CASSASTGEAFF
TRBJ2-1,TRBV7-2,NA,CASSLVGPPFF
TRBJ1-6,TRBV6-1,NA,CASSARDRRSPLHF
TRBJ1-3,TRBV6-1,NA,CASSEGMGDRSGNTIYF
TRBJ2-7,TRBV6-1,TRBD1,CASSDLRRTGGNEQYF
TRBJ1-6,TRBV5-1,TRBD1,CASSLGAGGSDSPLHF
TRBJ2-5,TRBV7-9,TRBD2,CASSPASGGAGETQYF
TRBJ2-7,TRBV21-1,NA,CASSQGNYTASYEQYF
TRBJ2-1,TRBV7-3,NA,CASSFSPGQQFF
TRBJ2-7,TRBV9,TRBD2,CASSVASRTSGGAYEQYF
TRBJ2-7,TRBV5-4,NA,CASSLTDYEQYF
TRBJ2-1,TRBV7-2,NA,CASSLTPGENNEQFF
TRBJ2-7,TRBV5-4,NA,CASRQSRAVGEQYF
TRBJ2-1,TRBV6-6,NA,CASSPTLGEQFF
TRBJ2-3,TRBV6-6,NA,CASIRGSITDTQYF
TRBJ2-5,TRBV4-2,TRBD2,CASSQGASGARRETQYF
TRBJ2-7,TRBV28,NA,CASRRQGSSYEQYF
TRBJ2-7,TRBV5-5,NA,CASSPGDVYEQYF
TRBJ2-1,TRBV29-1,NA,CSAGSFGGNEQFF
TRBJ1-4,TRBV7-6,TRBD1,CASSPQTGGQEKLFF
TRBJ2-7,TRBV15,NA,CATSPPSSSYEQYF
TRBJ2-5,TRBV7-6,TRBD1,CASSQGTGGPGTQYF
TRBJ1-3,TRBV4-2,NA,CASSSPAGDGNTIYF
TRBJ2-7,TRBV11-2,NA,CASSLLSGGPYEQYF
TRBJ1-1,TRBV27,NA,CASSRRGGGTEAFF
TRBJ1-5,TRBV18,TRBD1,CASSSDRDNQPQHF
TRBJ1-3,TRBV5-4,TRBD1,CASSGQGAVGNTIYF
TRBJ1-6,TRBV9,NA,CASSVSGTEYSPLHF
TRBJ1-3,TRBV30,NA,CAWSTQRGPGNTIYF
TRBJ2-5,TRBV10-3,NA,CAISGEEETQYF
TRBJ2-5,TRBV5-1,TRBD2,CASSPTSAQETQYF
TRBJ1-1,TRBV2,NA,CASSLQGTNTEAFF
TRBJ2-1,TRBV6-5,NA,CASREGGAKVEQFF
TRBJ1-2,TRBV5-6,TRBD1,CASSQTGQGVYGYTF
TRBJ2-3,TRBV7-9,NA,CASSIQGRGDTQYF
TRBJ1-5,TRBV7-6,NA,CASSARDGQPQHF
TRBJ1-4,TRBV28,NA,CASNPTATNEKLFF
TRBJ2-1,TRBV9,TRBD2,CASSVVSGGAFGEQFF
TRBJ2-6,TRBV5-1,NA,CASRTDSSGANVLTF
TRBJ1-2,TRBV10-3,NA,CAMRGPPKDYGYTF
TRBJ1-5,TRBV7-2,NA,CASSSDGYSNQPQHF
TRBJ2-5,TRBV25-1,NA,CASTQYGGHETQYF
TRBJ1-1,TRBV30,NA,CAWSVALNTEAFF
TRBJ2-1,TRBV29-1,NA,CSVGDSNFNEQFF
TRBJ1-2,TRBV14,TRBD1,CASSPMKFGDRRYGYTF
TRBJ2-5,TRBV15,TRBD2,CATSRGAGSGDQETQYF
TRBJ2-5,TRBV6-5,TRBD1,CASSYSTGQETQYF